This T cell receptor beta chain derives from a study of spatial heterogeneity in lung cancer. Study information: A unique TCR and UMI combination showed up more than ten times in raw reads, on average. Study findings and constraints: Mutation tallies in tumors tracked expanded intratumoral alpha and beta TCR counts. Ubiquitous and regional nonsynonymous mutations were each tracked by the matching count of ubiquitous or regional expanded TCRs.

TCR cDNA molecules each carried a unique molecular identifier. TCRdb recomputed calls from the 5' RACE reads with MiXCR, one row per CDR3 protein. The sample carries a few thousand distinct CDR3 sequences, roughly 3.3% recorded once. Germline V lookup: CDR1 SGHRS, CDR2 YFSETQ. The V gene lost 2 bases and the J gene lost 6 bases, with 13 bases spanning the gap. This CDR3 is 14 amino acids long. This clonotype was counted between two and nine times. Its specificity is not known. The time point: sample taken at primary tumor resection. The study sequenced unsorted whole RNA from tumor, nontumor lung or frozen PBMC.

The sequenced sample was lung tumor tissue, obtained at surgery. This clonotype originated in a male donor with early-stage non-small cell lung cancer. The rearrangement uses TRBV5-1 and TRBJ2-3; D unresolved. The CDR3 reads CASSLGRQRDTQYF. CDR3 nucleotide sequence: TGCGCCAGCAGCTTAGGGCGTCAACGCGATACGCAGTATTTT. Based on the CDR3 plus reference TRBV5-1 and TRBJ2-3, the full variable domain is KAGVTQTPRYLIKTRGQQVTLSCSPISGHRSVSWYQQTPGQGLQFLFEYFSETQRNKGNFPGRFSGRQFSNSRSEMNVSTLELGDSALYLCASSLGRQRDTQYFGPGTRLTVL.